The 6 T cell receptor beta chains presented below share a single source sample, sequenced in a study of blood T cells in healthy people across ages. The use of a sample-barcoded 5' primer and a J-beta primer mix characterized a second PCR of 7 to 11 cycles. TCRdb re-derived calls from the 5' RACE reads in MiXCR, one entry per CDR3 protein. This table has hundreds of thousands of distinct CDR3 sequences, approximately 48% appearing once. Sequencing used blood. The receptors were gathered from a man in his sixties in good health.

The chain employs TRBV6-6 and TRBJ2-5; 10 bases fit TRBD2. V gave up 4 bases and J gave up 3 bases; unmatched junction bases: 8. The CDR3 is 16 residues long. Germline values: CDR1 MNHNY, CDR2 SVGAGI (reference sequence). The CDR3 DNA is TGTGCCAGCAGTTTGGGCCCTGGACTAGCGGAAGAGACCCAGTACTTC. This sequence encodes CASSLGPGLAEETQYF.

This clonotype has just a few counts. The chain is built from TRBV7-2 and TRBJ1-5; the D gene is possibly TRBD1 (5 bases). Trimming removed 5 bases from V and 4 bases from J, with 12 bases in between. The germline CDR1 and CDR2 sequences are SGHTA and FQGNSA. The CDR3 extends over 14 amino acids. CDR3 coding DNA: TGTGCCAGCAGCCTTGACAGCCCTAATCAGCCCCAGCATTTT. Amino acids: CASSLDSPNQPQHF.

J is TRBJ1-4 and V is TRBV6-6; D gene uncertain. The CDR3 extends over 15 amino acids. The V end was cut by 6 bases, the J end by 3 bases, with 14 bases between. CDR1 is MNHNY and CDR2 is SVGAGI in the germline V gene (reference sequence). CDR3 nucleotide sequence: TGTGCCAGCAGCCAGACTCAAGCGGCTAATGAAAAACTGTTTTTT. Its protein is CASSQTQAANEKLFF.

The chain employs TRBV7-9 and TRBJ2-3; TRBD1 agrees at 7 bases. There are 14 residues in the CDR3. Losses at the gene ends were 7 bases for V and 3 bases for J; bases not matched to a gene: 7. Germline V CDR1 and CDR2: SEHNR, FQNEAQ (reference sequence). The CDR3 DNA reads as TGTGCCAGCACCTCAAGGGGGCGTACAGATACGCAGTATTTT. It is translated as CASTSRGRTDTQYF.

Of note for this clonotype: An end of the junction does not agree with germline; a read error may underlie this. The chain has TRBV7-9 and TRBJ1-2; unclear D gene. The CDR3 loop spans 13 amino acids. Germline CDR1 and CDR2: SEHNR and FQNEAQ (reference sequence). CDR3 nucleotides: TGTGTCAGCAGCCCCGGGCAGAGCCCGGGCTACACCTTC. Protein product: CVSSPGQSPGYTF.

The table lists this clonotype with a few counts. The rearrangement joins TRBV7-2 to TRBJ1-2, with 7 bases aligning to TRBD1. The V gene's germline CDR1 is SGHTA and CDR2 FQGNSA. The CDR3 length is 15 residues. J gave up 5 bases and V 7 bases, and 13 bases lay outside the gene matches. The CDR3 loop reads CASISGQVQGYGYTF. The CDR3 nucleotides are TGTGCCAGCATCTCAGGACAGGTTCAGGGATATGGCTACACCTTC.